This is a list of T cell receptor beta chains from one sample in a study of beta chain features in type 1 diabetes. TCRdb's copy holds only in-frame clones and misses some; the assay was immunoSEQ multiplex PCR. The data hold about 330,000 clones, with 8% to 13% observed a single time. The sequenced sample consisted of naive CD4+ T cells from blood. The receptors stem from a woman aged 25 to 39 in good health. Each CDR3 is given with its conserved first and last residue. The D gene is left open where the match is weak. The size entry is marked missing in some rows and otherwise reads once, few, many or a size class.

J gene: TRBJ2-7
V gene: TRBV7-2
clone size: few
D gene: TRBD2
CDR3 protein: CASSSILAGKAYEQYF
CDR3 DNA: TGTGCCAGCAGCTCTATCCTAGCGGGAAAGGCCTACGAGCAGTACTTC

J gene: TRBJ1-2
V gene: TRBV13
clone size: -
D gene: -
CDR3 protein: CASSTLTGLYGYTF
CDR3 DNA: TGTGCCAGCAGCACGCTGACAGGCCTCTATGGCTACACCTTC

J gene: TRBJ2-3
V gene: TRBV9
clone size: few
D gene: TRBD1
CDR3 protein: CASSVGRTGGTDTQYF
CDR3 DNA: TGTGCCAGCAGCGTAGGAAGGACAGGGGGCACAGATACGCAGTATTTT

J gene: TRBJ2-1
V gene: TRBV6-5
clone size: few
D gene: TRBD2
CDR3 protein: CVSSGKTYNEQFF
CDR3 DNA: TGTGTCAGTAGCGGGAAAACCTACAATGAGCAGTTCTTC

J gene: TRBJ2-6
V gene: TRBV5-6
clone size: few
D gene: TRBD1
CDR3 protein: CASSLVQGAWANVLTF
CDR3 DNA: TGTGCCAGCAGCTTGGTTCAGGGGGCCTGGGCCAACGTCCTGACTTTC

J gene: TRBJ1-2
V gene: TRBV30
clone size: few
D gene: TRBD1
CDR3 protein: CAWSVLQGNGYTF
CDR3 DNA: TGTGCCTGGAGTGTACTACAGGGGAATGGCTACACCTTC

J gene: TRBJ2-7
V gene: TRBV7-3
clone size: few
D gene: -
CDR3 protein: CASSLLGGEQYF
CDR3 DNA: TGTGCCAGCAGCCTACTCGGGGGCGAGCAGTACTTC

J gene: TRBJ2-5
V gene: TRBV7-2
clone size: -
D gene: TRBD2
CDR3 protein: CASSLAGTSGETQYF
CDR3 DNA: TGTGCCAGCAGCTTAGCAGGGACTAGCGGAGAGACCCAGTACTTC

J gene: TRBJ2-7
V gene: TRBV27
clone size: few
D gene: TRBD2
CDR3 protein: CASSPGLAGSYEQYF
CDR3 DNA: TGTGCCAGCAGTCCAGGACTAGCGGGATCCTACGAGCAGTACTTC

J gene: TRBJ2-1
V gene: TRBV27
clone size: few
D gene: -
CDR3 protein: CASSLGQTSGEQFF
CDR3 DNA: TGTGCCAGCAGTTTGGGACAAACCTCGGGTGAGCAGTTCTTC

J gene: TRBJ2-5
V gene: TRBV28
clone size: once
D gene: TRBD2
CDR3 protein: CASSVSGRVAGTQYF
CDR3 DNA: TGTGCCAGCAGTGTTAGCGGGAGGGTGGCGGGGACCCAGTACTTC

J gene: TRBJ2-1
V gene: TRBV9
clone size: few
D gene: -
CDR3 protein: CASSSLSGAGNEQFF
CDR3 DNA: TGTGCCAGCAGCTCCCTGTCGGGAGCGGGTAATGAGCAGTTCTTC